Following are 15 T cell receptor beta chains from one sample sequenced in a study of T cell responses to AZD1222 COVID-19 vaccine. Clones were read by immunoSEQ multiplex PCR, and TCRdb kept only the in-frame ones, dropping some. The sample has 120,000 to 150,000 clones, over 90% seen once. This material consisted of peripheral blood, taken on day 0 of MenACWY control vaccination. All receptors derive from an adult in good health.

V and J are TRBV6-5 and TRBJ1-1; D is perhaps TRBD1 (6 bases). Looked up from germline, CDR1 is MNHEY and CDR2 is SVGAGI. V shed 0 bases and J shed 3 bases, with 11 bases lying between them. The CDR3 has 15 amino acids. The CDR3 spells CASSYSGARDTEAFF. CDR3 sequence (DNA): TGTGCCAGCAGTTACTCGGGGGCTCGGGACACTGAAGCTTTCTTT.

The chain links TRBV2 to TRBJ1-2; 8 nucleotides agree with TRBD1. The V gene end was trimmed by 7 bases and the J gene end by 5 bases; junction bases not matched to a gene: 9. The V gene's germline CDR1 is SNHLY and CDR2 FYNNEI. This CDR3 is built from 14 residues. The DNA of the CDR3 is TGTGCCAGCACTTCGGACAGGGTTAGATATGGCTACACCTTC. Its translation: CASTSDRVRYGYTF.

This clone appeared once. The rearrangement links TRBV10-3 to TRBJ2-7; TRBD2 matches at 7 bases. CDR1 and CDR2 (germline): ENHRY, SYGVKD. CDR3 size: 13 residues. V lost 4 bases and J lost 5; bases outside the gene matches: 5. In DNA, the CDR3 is TGTGCCATCAGTGTGACTAGCAGCGACGAGCAGTACTTC. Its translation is CAISVTSSDEQYF.

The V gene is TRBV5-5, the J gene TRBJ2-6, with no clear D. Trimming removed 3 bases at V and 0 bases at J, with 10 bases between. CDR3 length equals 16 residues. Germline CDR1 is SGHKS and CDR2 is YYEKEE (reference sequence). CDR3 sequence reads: CASSSLGSSGANVLTF. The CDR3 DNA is TGTGCCAGCAGCTCCCTGGGCAGCTCTGGGGCCAACGTCCTGACTTTC.

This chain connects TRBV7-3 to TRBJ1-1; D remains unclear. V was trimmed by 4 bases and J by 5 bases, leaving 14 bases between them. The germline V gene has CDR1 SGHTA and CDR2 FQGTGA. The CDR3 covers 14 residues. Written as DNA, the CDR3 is TGTGCCAGCAGCTACGGGGATTCAAGGACTGAAGCTTTCTTT. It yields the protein CASSYGDSRTEAFF.

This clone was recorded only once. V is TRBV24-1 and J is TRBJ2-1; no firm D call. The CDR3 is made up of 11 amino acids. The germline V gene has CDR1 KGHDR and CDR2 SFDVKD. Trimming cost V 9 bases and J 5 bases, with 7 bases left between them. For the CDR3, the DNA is TGTGCCACCGGCCGAGACAATGAGCAGTTCTTC. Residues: CATGRDNEQFF.

CDR3 sequence reads: CASSRAGQQNGYTF. The CDR3 nucleotides read TGTGCCAGCAGTCGCGCCGGACAGCAAAATGGCTACACCTTC. The chain uses TRBV6-2 or TRBV6-3 and TRBJ1-2, with a possible D match to TRBD1 (6 bases). Germline V gene lookup returns CDR1 MNHEY and CDR2 SVGEGT. The CDR3 has 14 residues. V was clipped by 5 bases and J by 6 bases, with 16 bases between them.

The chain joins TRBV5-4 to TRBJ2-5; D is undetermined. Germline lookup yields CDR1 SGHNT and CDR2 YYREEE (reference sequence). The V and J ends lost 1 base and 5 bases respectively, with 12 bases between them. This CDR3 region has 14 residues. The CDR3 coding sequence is TGTGCCAGCAGCTTGACCCCCCAGACGGAGACCCAGTACTTC. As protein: CASSLTPQTETQYF.

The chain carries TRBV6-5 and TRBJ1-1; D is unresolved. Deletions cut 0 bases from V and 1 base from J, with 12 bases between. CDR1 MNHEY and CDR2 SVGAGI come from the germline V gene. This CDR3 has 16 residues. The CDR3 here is CASSYSIPTGNTEAFF. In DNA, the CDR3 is TGTGCCAGCAGTTACTCGATCCCGACTGGGAACACTGAAGCTTTCTTT.

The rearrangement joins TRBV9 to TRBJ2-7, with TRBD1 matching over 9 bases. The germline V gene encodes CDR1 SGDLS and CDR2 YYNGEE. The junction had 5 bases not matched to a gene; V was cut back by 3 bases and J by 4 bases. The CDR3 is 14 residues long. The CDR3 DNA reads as TGTGCCAGCAGCGAGGGGGGACAGGGATACGAGCAGTACTTC. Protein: CASSEGGQGYEQYF.

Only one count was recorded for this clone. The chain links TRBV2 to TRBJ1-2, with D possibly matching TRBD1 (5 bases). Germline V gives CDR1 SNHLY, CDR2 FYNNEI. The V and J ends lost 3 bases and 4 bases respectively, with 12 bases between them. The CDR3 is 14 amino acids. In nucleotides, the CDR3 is TGTGCCAGCAGTGACCGAACAGGTTTCTATGGCTACACCTTC. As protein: CASSDRTGFYGYTF.

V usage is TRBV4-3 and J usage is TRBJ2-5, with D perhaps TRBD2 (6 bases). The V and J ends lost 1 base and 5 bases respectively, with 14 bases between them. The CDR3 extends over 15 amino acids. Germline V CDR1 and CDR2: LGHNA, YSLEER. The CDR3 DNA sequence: TGCGCCAGCAGCCAAGCGGCGGGTGGGGGGGAGACCCAGTACTTC. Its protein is CASSQAAGGGETQYF.

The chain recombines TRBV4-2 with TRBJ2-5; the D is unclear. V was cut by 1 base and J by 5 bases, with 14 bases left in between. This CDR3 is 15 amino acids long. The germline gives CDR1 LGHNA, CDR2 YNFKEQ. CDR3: CASSQGMAGRETQYF. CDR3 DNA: TGTGCCAGCAGCCAAGGGATGGCCGGGCGGGAGACCCAGTACTTC.

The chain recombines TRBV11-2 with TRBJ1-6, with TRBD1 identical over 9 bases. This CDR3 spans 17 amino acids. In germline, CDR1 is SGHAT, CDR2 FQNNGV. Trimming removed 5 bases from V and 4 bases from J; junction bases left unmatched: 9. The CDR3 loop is CASSANPGQGYNSPLHF. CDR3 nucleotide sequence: TGTGCCAGCAGCGCAAATCCGGGACAGGGATATAATTCACCCCTCCACTTT. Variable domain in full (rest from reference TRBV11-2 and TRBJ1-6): EAGVAQSPRYKIIEKRQSVAFWCNPISGHATLYWYQQILGQGPKLLIQFQNNGVVDDSQLPKDRFSAERLKGVDSTLKIQPAKLEDSAVYLCASSANPGQGYNSPLHFGNGTRLTVT.

The CDR3 DNA reads as TGTGCCAGCAGTTACTCGGGCTTAAACTATGGCTACACCTTC. As protein: CASSYSGLNYGYTF. The genes are TRBV6-6 and TRBJ1-2; D is ambiguous. This CDR3 region has 14 residues. Germline assignment: CDR1 MNHNY and CDR2 SVGAGI (reference sequence). Trimming cost V 0 bases and J 2 bases, with 7 bases left between them.